This TCR beta chain was captured by sequencing in a study of PD-L1 blockade in urothelial cancer. About the study: Reported median T cell count for blood samples was more than 110,000.

Specified time point: pretreatment peripheral blood. Here immunoSEQ multiplex PCR was the method, and the copy in TCRdb shows in-frame clones only, minus some. Of tens of thousands of clones in the sample, 85% are singletons; the top ten hold approximately 15%. The CDR3 has 16 amino acids. The V gene's germline CDR1 is SQVTM and CDR2 ANQGSEA. V was pared by 8 bases and J by 3 bases, with 22 bases between. This chain joins TRBV29-1 and TRBJ2-2; maybe TRBD2 (5 bases). This specimen consisted of PBMCs, obtained around atezolizumab (anti-PD-L1) treatment. The origin of this receptor is a man aged 60-69 years with urothelial cancer. The CDR3 DNA is TGCAGCACCACTTCCGGGATCGGAGGTGACACCGGGGAGCTGTTTTTT. This encodes CSTTSGIGGDTGELFF.